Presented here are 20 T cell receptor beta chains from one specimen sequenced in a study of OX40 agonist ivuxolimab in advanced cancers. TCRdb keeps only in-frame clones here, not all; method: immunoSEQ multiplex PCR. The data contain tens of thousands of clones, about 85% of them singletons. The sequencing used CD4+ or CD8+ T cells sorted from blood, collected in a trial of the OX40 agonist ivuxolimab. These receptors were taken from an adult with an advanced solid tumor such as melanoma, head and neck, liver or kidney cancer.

The CDR3: CASSEDTSYGYTF. CDR3 nucleotides: TGTGCCAGCAGTGAAGACACATCCTATGGCTACACCTTC. This sequence joins TRBV2 and TRBJ1-2, with D unclear. The germline V and J ends were trimmed by 1 base and 4 bases, with 7 bases remaining between them. Germline CDR1 and CDR2: SNHLY and FYNNEI. This CDR3 has 13 residues.

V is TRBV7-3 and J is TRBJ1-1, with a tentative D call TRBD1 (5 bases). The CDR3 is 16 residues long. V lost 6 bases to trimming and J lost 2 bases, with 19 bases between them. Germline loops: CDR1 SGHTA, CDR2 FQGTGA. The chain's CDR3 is CASSFGRAGLNTEAFF. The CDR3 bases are TGTGCCAGCAGTTTCGGGAGAGCAGGGCTTAACACTGAAGCTTTCTTT.

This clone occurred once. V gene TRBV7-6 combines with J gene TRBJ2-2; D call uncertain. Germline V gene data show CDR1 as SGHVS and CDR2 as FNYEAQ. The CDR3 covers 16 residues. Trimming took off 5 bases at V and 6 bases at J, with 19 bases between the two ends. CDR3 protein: CASSNSMMRIAGELFF. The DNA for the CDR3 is TGTGCCAGCAGCAATAGTATGATGAGGATTGCCGGGGAGCTGTTTTTT.

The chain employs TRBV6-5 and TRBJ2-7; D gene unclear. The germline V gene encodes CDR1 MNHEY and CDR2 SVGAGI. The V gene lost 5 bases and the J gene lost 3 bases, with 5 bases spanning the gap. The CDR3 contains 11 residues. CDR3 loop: CASSTGYEQYF. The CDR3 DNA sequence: TGTGCCAGCAGTACGGGCTACGAGCAGTACTTC.

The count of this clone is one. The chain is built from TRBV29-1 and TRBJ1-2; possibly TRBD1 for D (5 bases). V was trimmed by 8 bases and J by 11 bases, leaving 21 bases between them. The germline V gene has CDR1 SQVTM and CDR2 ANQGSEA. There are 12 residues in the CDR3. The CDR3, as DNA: TGCAGCTGTTTTAAAGGGGCCGCCGGGTACACCTTC. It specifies CSCFKGAAGYTF. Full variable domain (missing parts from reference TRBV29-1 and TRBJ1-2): SAVISQKPSRDICQRGTSLTIQCQVDSQVTMMFWYRQQPGQSLTLIATANQGSEATYESGFVIDKFPISRPNLTFSTLTVSNMSPEDSSIYLCSCFKGAAGYTFGSGTRLTVV.

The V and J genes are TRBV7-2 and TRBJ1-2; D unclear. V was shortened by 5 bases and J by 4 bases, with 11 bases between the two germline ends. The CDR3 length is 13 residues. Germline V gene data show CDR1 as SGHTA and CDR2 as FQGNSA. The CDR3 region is CASSPVRAYGYTF. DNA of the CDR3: TGTGCCAGCAGCCCGGTAAGGGCCTATGGCTACACCTTC.

The CDR3 coding sequence is TGTGCCAGCAGTTACGAAGAGTGGGAGACCCAGTACTTC. Protein: CASSYEEWETQYF. This rearrangement joins TRBV6-5 to TRBJ2-5; D call uncertain. The CDR3 runs 13 residues. Trimming shortened V by 2 bases and J by 5 bases, and 9 bases separated the two germline ends. Germline V gene data show CDR1 as MNHEY and CDR2 as SVGAGI.

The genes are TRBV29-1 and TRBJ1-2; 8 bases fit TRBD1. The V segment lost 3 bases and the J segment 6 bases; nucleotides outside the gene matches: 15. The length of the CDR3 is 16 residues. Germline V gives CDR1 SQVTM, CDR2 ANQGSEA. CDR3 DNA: TGCAGCGTTGAGGCGGACAGGGAAGTCGTTATCGATGGCTACACCTTC. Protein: CSVEADREVVIDGYTF.

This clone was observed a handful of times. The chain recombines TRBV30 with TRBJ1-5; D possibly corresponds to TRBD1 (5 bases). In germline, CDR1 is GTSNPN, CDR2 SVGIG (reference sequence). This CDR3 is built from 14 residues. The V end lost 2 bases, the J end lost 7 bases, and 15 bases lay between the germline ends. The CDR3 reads CAWSRVGVGQPQHF. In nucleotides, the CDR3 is TGTGCCTGGAGTAGAGTGGGGGTCGGGCAGCCCCAGCATTTT.

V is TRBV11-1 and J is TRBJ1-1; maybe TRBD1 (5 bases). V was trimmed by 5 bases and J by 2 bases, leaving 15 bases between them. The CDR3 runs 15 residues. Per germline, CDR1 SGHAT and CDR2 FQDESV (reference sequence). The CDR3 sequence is CASSTQEGDNTEAFF. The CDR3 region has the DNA TGTGCCAGCAGCACCCAGGAAGGGGATAACACTGAAGCTTTCTTT.

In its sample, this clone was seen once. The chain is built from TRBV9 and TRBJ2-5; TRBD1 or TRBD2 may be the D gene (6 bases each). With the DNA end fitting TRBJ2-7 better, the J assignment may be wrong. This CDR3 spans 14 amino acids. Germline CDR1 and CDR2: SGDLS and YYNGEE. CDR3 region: CASSVRGDSYEQYF. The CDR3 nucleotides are TGTGCCAGCAGCGTTAGGGGGGACTCCTACGAGCAGTACTTC.

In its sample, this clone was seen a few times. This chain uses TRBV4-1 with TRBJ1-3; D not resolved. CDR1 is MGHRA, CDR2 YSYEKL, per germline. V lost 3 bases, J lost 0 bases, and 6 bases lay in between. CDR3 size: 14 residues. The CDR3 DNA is TGCGCCAGCAGCCAGAGCCCCTCTGGAAACACCATATATTTT. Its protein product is CASSQSPSGNTIYF.

CDR3 loop: CASSENSYGYTF. The CDR3 DNA follows: TGTGCCAGCAGTGAAAACAGCTATGGCTACACCTTC. The V gene is TRBV6-1, the J gene TRBJ1-2; D gene uncertain. V lost 2 bases to trimming and J lost 4 bases, with 5 bases between them. This CDR3 has 12 amino acids. Germline values: CDR1 MNHNS, CDR2 SASEGT.

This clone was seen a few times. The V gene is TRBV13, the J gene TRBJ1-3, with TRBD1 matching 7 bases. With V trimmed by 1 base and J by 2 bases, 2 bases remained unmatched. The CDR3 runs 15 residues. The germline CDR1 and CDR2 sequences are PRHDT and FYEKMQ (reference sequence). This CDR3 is CASSLAGGAGNTIYF. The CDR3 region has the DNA TGTGCCAGCAGCTTAGCAGGGGGTGCTGGAAACACCATATATTTT. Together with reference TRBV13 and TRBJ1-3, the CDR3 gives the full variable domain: AAGVIQSPRHLIKEKRETATLKCYPIPRHDTVYWYQQGPGQDPQFLISFYEKMQSDKGSIPDRFSAQQFSDYHSELNMSSLELGDSALYFCASSLAGGAGNTIYFGEGSWLTVV.

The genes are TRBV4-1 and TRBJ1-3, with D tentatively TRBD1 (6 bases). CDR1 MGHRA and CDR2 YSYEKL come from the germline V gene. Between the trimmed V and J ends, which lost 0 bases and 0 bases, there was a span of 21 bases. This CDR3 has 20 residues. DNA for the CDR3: TGCGCCAGCAGCCAAGAAGCAGGGGACTCCCCATACCTCTCTGGAAACACCATATATTTT. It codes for CASSQEAGDSPYLSGNTIYF.

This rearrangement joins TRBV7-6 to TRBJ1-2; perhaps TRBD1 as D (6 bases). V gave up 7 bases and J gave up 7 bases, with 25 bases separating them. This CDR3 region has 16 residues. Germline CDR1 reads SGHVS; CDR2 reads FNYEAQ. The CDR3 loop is CASTPIGGTREAGYTF. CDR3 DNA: TGTGCCAGCACCCCCATTGGCGGGACAAGGGAGGCTGGCTACACCTTC.

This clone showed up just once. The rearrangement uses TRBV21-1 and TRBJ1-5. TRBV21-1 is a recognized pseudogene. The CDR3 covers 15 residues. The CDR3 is CASSKAKGLNQPQHF. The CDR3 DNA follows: TGTGCCAGCAGCAAAGCCAAGGGACTGAATCAGCCCCAGCATTTT.

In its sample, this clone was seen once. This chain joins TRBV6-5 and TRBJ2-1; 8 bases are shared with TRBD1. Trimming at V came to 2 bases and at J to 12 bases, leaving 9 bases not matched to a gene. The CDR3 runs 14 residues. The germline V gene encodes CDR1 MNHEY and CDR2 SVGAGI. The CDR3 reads CASSYPDRVVTQFF. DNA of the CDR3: TGTGCCAGCAGTTACCCGGACAGGGTAGTAACGCAGTTCTTC.

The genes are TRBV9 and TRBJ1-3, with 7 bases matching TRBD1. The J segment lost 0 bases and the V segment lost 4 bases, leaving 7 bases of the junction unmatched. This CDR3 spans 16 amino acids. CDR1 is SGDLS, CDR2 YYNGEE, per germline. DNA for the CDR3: TGTGCCAGCAGCTCCGGACAGGTGAGCTCTGGAAACACCATATATTTT. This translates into CASSSGQVSSGNTIYF. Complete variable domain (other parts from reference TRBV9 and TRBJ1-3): DSGVTQTPKHLITATGQRVTLRCSPRSGDLSVYWYQQSLDQGLQFLIQYYNGEERAKGNILERFSAQQFPDLHSELNLSSLELGDSALYFCASSSGQVSSGNTIYFGEGSWLTVV.

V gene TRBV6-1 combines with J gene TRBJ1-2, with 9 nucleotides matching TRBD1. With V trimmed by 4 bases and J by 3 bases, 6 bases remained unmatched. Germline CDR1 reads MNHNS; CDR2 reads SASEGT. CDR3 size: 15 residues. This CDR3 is CASSGIQGADYGYTF. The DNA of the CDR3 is TGTGCCAGCAGTGGCATACAGGGGGCCGACTATGGCTACACCTTC.